The rows below give T cell receptor beta chains drawn from one sample of a study of cytomegalovirus exposure and HLA in healthy donors. Clones were sequenced by immunoSEQ multiplex PCR, and TCRdb holds only the in-frame ones, with some missing. Of tens of thousands of clones in the sample, approximately 69% are singletons; the top ten hold more than 5%. Sequences were obtained from PBMCs. The source of these receptors is a boy aged 5-17 years in good health and CMV-seropositive. Each CDR3 is given with its conserved first and last residue. For some rows the clone size is stated as once, few or many, or as a class when expanded; others skip it.

TRBV9,.,TRBJ2-7,CASSVGDSSYEQYF
TRBV7-6,.,TRBJ2-7,CASSSQGASSYEQYF
TRBV7-8,.,TRBJ1-2,CASSFEVTHGYTF
TRBV27,.,TRBJ2-7,CASSLPGQFIWGQYF
TRBV7-2,.,TRBJ2-5,CASSFKVGGRGRETQYF
TRBV7-7,few,TRBJ2-7,CASSLGGVSYEQYF
TRBV4-1,.,TRBJ2-1,CASSQEIPGGRYNEQFF
TRBV30,.,TRBJ2-3,CAWSVGDRVITDTQYF
TRBV7-9,once,TRBJ1-3,CASSLTSSGGNTIYF
TRBV10-3,.,TRBJ2-7,CAISSDRELGYEQYF
TRBV5-4,few,TRBJ2-5,CASSSDLEETQYF
TRBV13,.,TRBJ2-7,CASSSPLKQGSYEQYF
TRBV5-4,few,TRBJ1-2,CASSLDRENYGYTF
TRBV5-1,.,TRBJ1-1,CASSVSSGTGGTEAFF
TRBV5-1,.,TRBJ2-3,CASSAGTSGPTDTQYF
TRBV7-9,few,TRBJ1-5,CASSLAGGSNQPQHF
TRBV19,.,TRBJ2-7,CASLRLAGPYEQYF
TRBV18,.,TRBJ1-5,CASSPQGNQPQHF
TRBV5-1,.,TRBJ2-7,CASSMDSSYEQYF
TRBV29-1,.,TRBJ1-3,CSAREGNTIYF
TRBV5-1,.,TRBJ2-2,CASSLRPRDRVDSGELFF
TRBV15,.,TRBJ1-2,CATSREGGYGYTF
TRBV5-4,.,TRBJ2-5,CASSTGTGLKETQYF